This T cell receptor beta chain was documented in a study of CD8 T cells in ankylosing spondylitis. Overall study results and limits: Researchers report that disease-linked clones proved CD8+ and relatively rare in peripheral blood. Within ankylosing spondylitis blood, a TCR beta motif made up of eight highly homologous variants appeared to be characteristic. Some motif variants were previously reported in reactive arthritis synovial fluid and blood. Disease-associated clones were reportedly significantly overrepresented in matched ankylosing spondylitis synovial fluid.

Trimming took off 0 bases at V and 5 bases at J, with 9 bases between the two ends. CDR1 SGHRS and CDR2 YFSETQ come from the germline V gene. The CDR3 is 13 residues long. Regarding this clonotype: Its antigen is still unknown.

MiXCR, run by TCRdb on the 5' RACE reads, gives a single entry per CDR3 protein. The repertoire includes 400,000 to 450,000 distinct CDR3 sequences, approximately 17% of them detected once, and just over 1% sits in the top ten. The chain joins TRBV5-1 to TRBJ2-7; no clear D gene. The sample taken for sequencing was blood, either unsorted or a sorted T cell fraction (not recorded which). This clonotype was sampled from a male donor with ankylosing spondylitis. CDR3 in amino acids: CASSLGHLDEQYF. For the CDR3, the DNA is TGCGCCAGCAGCTTGGGCCATTTAGACGAGCAGTACTTC.